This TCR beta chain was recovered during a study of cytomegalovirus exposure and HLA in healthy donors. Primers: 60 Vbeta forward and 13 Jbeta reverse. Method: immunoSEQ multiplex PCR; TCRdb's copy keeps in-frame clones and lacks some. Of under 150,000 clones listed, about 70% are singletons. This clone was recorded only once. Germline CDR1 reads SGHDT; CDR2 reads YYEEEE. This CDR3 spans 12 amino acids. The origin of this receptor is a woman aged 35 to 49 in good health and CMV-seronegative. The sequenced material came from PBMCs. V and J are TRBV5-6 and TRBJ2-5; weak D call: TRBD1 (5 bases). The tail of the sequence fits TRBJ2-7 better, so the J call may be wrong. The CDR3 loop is CASSYDSYEQYF. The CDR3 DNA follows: TGTGCCAGCAGCTACGACAGCTACGAGCAGTACTTC.